This T cell receptor (beta chain) was found in a study of CD8 T cells in ankylosing spondylitis. Worth noting for this clonotype: Its antigen is not known.

Study-level points and caveats: Disease-associated clones were CD8+ and fairly uncommon in peripheral blood. A subset of motif variants has previously been described in the synovial fluid and blood of reactive arthritis.

Germline lookup yields CDR1 DFQATT and CDR2 SNEGSKA (reference sequence). The CDR3 is 12 residues long. V lost 6 bases and J lost 9, with 15 bases in between. Quantitative 5'-RACE with molecular barcodes generated TCR beta libraries. TCRdb called the 5' RACE reads again in MiXCR, with one record for every CDR3 protein. The sample includes roughly 35,000 distinct CDR3 sequences, 13% seen only once; the top ten take about a third. The V and J genes are TRBV20-1 and TRBJ2-1; either TRBD1 or TRBD2 may supply D (6 bases each). The source is a male donor with ankylosing spondylitis. The specimen was synovial fluid, either unsorted or a sorted T cell fraction (not recorded which). The DNA for the CDR3 is TGCAGTGCACTGTCCTGGGGGGCTGAGCAGTTCTTC. Protein: CSALSWGAEQFF.